This is a list of T cell receptor beta chains from one sample in a study of T cell responses to AZD1222 COVID-19 vaccine. Profiled with immunoSEQ multiplex PCR; TCRdb holds only in-frame clones, not every one. This table holds 100,000 to 150,000 clones, approximately 92% found once. The sample here was peripheral blood, taken 28 days after the second AZD1222 dose. The receptors derive from an adult who received the AZD1222 COVID-19 vaccine. CDR3s include the opening cysteine and the closing phenylalanine or tryptophan. A D gene is named only where the DNA matches it firmly. For some rows the clone size is stated as once, few or many, or as a class when expanded; others skip it.

clone_size: -
cdr3_length: 15
d_call: -
j_call: TRBJ2-6
v_call: TRBV9
cdr3_nt: TGTGCCAGCAGCGTAGGGGTATACGGGGCCAACGTCCTGACTTTC
cdr3_aa: CASSVGVYGANVLTF

clone_size: -
cdr3_length: 16
d_call: TRBD2
j_call: TRBJ2-3
v_call: TRBV7-2
cdr3_nt: TGTGCCAGCAGCCTAGTCATCCGGGGGGGCGCAGATACGCAGTATTTT
cdr3_aa: CASSLVIRGGADTQYF

clone_size: -
cdr3_length: 17
d_call: TRBD2
j_call: TRBJ2-3
v_call: TRBV28
cdr3_nt: TGTGCCAGCAGGAATCCCCTGGGAGCGGGAAAACAGATAACGCAGTATTTT
cdr3_aa: CASRNPLGAGKQITQYF

clone_size: -
cdr3_length: 16
d_call: TRBD2
j_call: TRBJ2-1
v_call: TRBV10-2
cdr3_nt: TGCGCCAGCAGCCCTAGACTAGCGGGGATCTACAATGAGCAGTTCTTC
cdr3_aa: CASSPRLAGIYNEQFF

clone_size: -
cdr3_length: 18
d_call: -
j_call: TRBJ1-3
v_call: TRBV3-1/TRBV3-2
cdr3_nt: TGTGCCAGCAGCCAAGATCAAAACAGGGTAACCTCTGGAAACACCATATATTTT
cdr3_aa: CASSQDQNRVTSGNTIYF

clone_size: -
cdr3_length: 15
d_call: -
j_call: TRBJ1-4
v_call: TRBV2
cdr3_nt: TGTGCCAGCAGAGCAAGACTCATGAGAGAGGAAAAACTGTTTTTT
cdr3_aa: CASRARLMREEKLFF

clone_size: -
cdr3_length: 12
d_call: -
j_call: TRBJ1-2
v_call: TRBV5-1
cdr3_nt: TGCGCCAGCAGCTTACAGGGCTATGGCTACACCTTC
cdr3_aa: CASSLQGYGYTF

clone_size: -
cdr3_length: 11
d_call: -
j_call: TRBJ2-1
v_call: TRBV3-1/TRBV3-2
cdr3_nt: TGTGCCAGCAGTCGTCAGGGAATAGAGTTCTTC
cdr3_aa: CASSRQGIEFF

clone_size: -
cdr3_length: 15
d_call: -
j_call: TRBJ1-3
v_call: TRBV3-1/TRBV3-2
cdr3_nt: TGTGCCAGCAGCCAAGTGGAGGGAAGCGGAAACACCATATATTTT
cdr3_aa: CASSQVEGSGNTIYF

clone_size: -
cdr3_length: 15
d_call: -
j_call: TRBJ2-7
v_call: TRBV13
cdr3_nt: TGTGCCAGCAGCTTATTTGGGCGGCTCACCTACGAGCAGTACTTC
cdr3_aa: CASSLFGRLTYEQYF

clone_size: -
cdr3_length: 15
d_call: TRBD1
j_call: TRBJ2-7
v_call: TRBV11-3
cdr3_nt: TGTGCCAGCAGCTTGGGACAGGGGGCATCCTACGAGCAGTACTTC
cdr3_aa: CASSLGQGASYEQYF

clone_size: -
cdr3_length: 17
d_call: TRBD1
j_call: TRBJ2-7
v_call: TRBV2
cdr3_nt: TGTGCCAGCAAAAAGATTTGGGGGACAGGGTGGTCCTACGAGCAGTACTTC
cdr3_aa: CASKKIWGTGWSYEQYF

clone_size: -
cdr3_length: 11
d_call: -
j_call: TRBJ1-2
v_call: TRBV28
cdr3_nt: TGTGCCAGCAGGCTCGCCGGTGGCTACACCTTC
cdr3_aa: CASRLAGGYTF

clone_size: -
cdr3_length: 14
d_call: TRBD1
j_call: TRBJ1-1
v_call: TRBV15
cdr3_nt: TGTGCCACCAGGTCCTTCAGGGGGAGGACTGAAGCTTTCTTT
cdr3_aa: CATRSFRGRTEAFF

clone_size: -
cdr3_length: 12
d_call: -
j_call: TRBJ2-1
v_call: TRBV24-1
cdr3_nt: TGTGCCACCAGTGATCCCTATGCCGTGTGGTTCTTC
cdr3_aa: CATSDPYAVWFF

clone_size: -
cdr3_length: 14
d_call: TRBD1
j_call: TRBJ1-2
v_call: TRBV20-1
cdr3_nt: TGCAGTGCTAGTCCCCGACAGGGTGGCTATGGCTACACCTTC
cdr3_aa: CSASPRQGGYGYTF

clone_size: -
cdr3_length: 13
d_call: TRBD1
j_call: TRBJ1-1
v_call: TRBV7-9
cdr3_nt: TGTGCCAGCAGCTTAGTAATGGGACAGAGAGCTTTCTTT
cdr3_aa: CASSLVMGQRAFF

clone_size: -
cdr3_length: 13
d_call: -
j_call: TRBJ2-7
v_call: TRBV11-2
cdr3_nt: TGTGCCAGCAGCCTCCAACTAGCCTACGAGCAGTACTTC
cdr3_aa: CASSLQLAYEQYF

clone_size: few
cdr3_length: 14
d_call: -
j_call: TRBJ1-1
v_call: TRBV10-3
cdr3_nt: TGTGCCATCAGTGAGTTCGTAGGTGGGACTGAAGCTTTCTTT
cdr3_aa: CAISEFVGGTEAFF

clone_size: -
cdr3_length: 20
d_call: TRBD1
j_call: TRBJ2-3
v_call: TRBV7-6
cdr3_nt: TGTGCCAGCAGCGTACGGGACAGGGTTAGGGGGTCCTCTAACACAGATACGCAGTATTTT
cdr3_aa: CASSVRDRVRGSSNTDTQYF

clone_size: -
cdr3_length: 16
d_call: TRBD1
j_call: TRBJ2-2
v_call: TRBV11-2
cdr3_nt: TGTGCCAGCAGCTTAGATAGGGGACAGGGCCACGGGGAGCTGTTTTTT
cdr3_aa: CASSLDRGQGHGELFF

clone_size: -
cdr3_length: 15
d_call: TRBD1
j_call: TRBJ1-6
v_call: TRBV28
cdr3_nt: TGTGCCAGCAGTTCACAGGGGGCTGGCGATTCACCCCTCCACTTT
cdr3_aa: CASSSQGAGDSPLHF

clone_size: -
cdr3_length: 16
d_call: TRBD1
j_call: TRBJ2-7
v_call: TRBV19
cdr3_nt: TGTGCCAGTAGTGTCCTCGGACAGGGGGCTCAGCACGAGCAGTACTTC
cdr3_aa: CASSVLGQGAQHEQYF

clone_size: -
cdr3_length: 13
d_call: -
j_call: TRBJ2-7
v_call: TRBV3-1/TRBV3-2
cdr3_nt: TGTGCCAGCGGGCCAGGGCCAACCTACGAGCAGTACTTC
cdr3_aa: CASGPGPTYEQYF

clone_size: -
cdr3_length: 14
d_call: -
j_call: TRBJ2-2
v_call: TRBV11-1
cdr3_nt: TGTGCCAGCAGCTTAACAGGTCCTACCGGGGAGCTGTTTTTT
cdr3_aa: CASSLTGPTGELFF

clone_size: -
cdr3_length: 15
d_call: TRBD1
j_call: TRBJ1-2
v_call: TRBV2
cdr3_nt: TGTGCCAGCAGTGACGGGACAGGAGTCCTCTATGGCTACACCTTC
cdr3_aa: CASSDGTGVLYGYTF

clone_size: -
cdr3_length: 15
d_call: -
j_call: TRBJ1-6
v_call: TRBV4-2
cdr3_nt: TGTGCCAGCAGCCAAGACCCAGGAGGTAATTCACCCCTCCACTTT
cdr3_aa: CASSQDPGGNSPLHF

clone_size: -
cdr3_length: 14
d_call: -
j_call: TRBJ1-5
v_call: TRBV29-1
cdr3_nt: TGCAGCGTTGCTGCAGGGGCGAGCAATCAGCCCCAGCATTTT
cdr3_aa: CSVAAGASNQPQHF

clone_size: -
cdr3_length: 14
d_call: -
j_call: TRBJ2-7
v_call: TRBV5-4
cdr3_nt: TGTGCCAGCTCCAAGACGGGCCCACCAGGGGAGCAGTACTTC
cdr3_aa: CASSKTGPPGEQYF

clone_size: -
cdr3_length: 16
d_call: -
j_call: TRBJ1-2
v_call: TRBV5-1
cdr3_nt: TGCGCCAGCAGCTCGAAAGGGATCCCGGATAACTATGGCTACACCTTC
cdr3_aa: CASSSKGIPDNYGYTF

clone_size: -
cdr3_length: 14
d_call: -
j_call: TRBJ1-2
v_call: TRBV28
cdr3_nt: TGTGCCAGCAGTCGTAGCCGGGCTTATCATGGCTACACCTTC
cdr3_aa: CASSRSRAYHGYTF

clone_size: -
cdr3_length: 15
d_call: -
j_call: TRBJ2-1
v_call: TRBV4-1
cdr3_nt: TGCGCCAGCAGCCAAGAATTACAGCAGATCAATGAGCAGTTCTTC
cdr3_aa: CASSQELQQINEQFF

clone_size: -
cdr3_length: 14
d_call: -
j_call: TRBJ1-5
v_call: TRBV28
cdr3_nt: TGTGCCAGCAGTTTATCTCGTAAGGATCAGCCCCAGCATTTT
cdr3_aa: CASSLSRKDQPQHF

clone_size: -
cdr3_length: 14
d_call: TRBD1
j_call: TRBJ1-1
v_call: TRBV5-1
cdr3_nt: TGCGCCAGCAGCTCGGGACAGCCGAACACTGAAGCTTTCTTT
cdr3_aa: CASSSGQPNTEAFF

clone_size: -
cdr3_length: 16
d_call: TRBD2
j_call: TRBJ2-2
v_call: TRBV19
cdr3_nt: TGTGCCAGTAGTAAAGGGACTAGCGGGAACACCGGGGAGCTGTTTTTT
cdr3_aa: CASSKGTSGNTGELFF

clone_size: -
cdr3_length: 14
d_call: TRBD1
j_call: TRBJ1-2
v_call: TRBV27
cdr3_nt: TGTGCCAGCAGTTCGCAAACAGGGGTCGGGGGCTACACCTTC
cdr3_aa: CASSSQTGVGGYTF

clone_size: -
cdr3_length: 13
d_call: -
j_call: TRBJ1-1
v_call: TRBV11-2
cdr3_nt: TGTGCCAGCAGCGGCCCCACTTACACTGAAGCTTTCTTT
cdr3_aa: CASSGPTYTEAFF

clone_size: -
cdr3_length: 12
d_call: -
j_call: TRBJ2-5
v_call: TRBV12-3/TRBV12-4
cdr3_nt: TGTGCCAGCAGTTCTACCCAAGAGACCCAGTACTTC
cdr3_aa: CASSSTQETQYF

clone_size: -
cdr3_length: 14
d_call: -
j_call: TRBJ2-7
v_call: TRBV3-1/TRBV3-2
cdr3_nt: TGTGCCAGCAGCCAAGCATTGGCCATCTACGAGCAGTACTTC
cdr3_aa: CASSQALAIYEQYF

clone_size: -
cdr3_length: 13
d_call: TRBD1
j_call: TRBJ2-1
v_call: TRBV13
cdr3_nt: TGTGCCAGCAGCTTTGACAGGGGAAATGAGCAGTTCTTC
cdr3_aa: CASSFDRGNEQFF

clone_size: -
cdr3_length: 15
d_call: -
j_call: TRBJ2-3
v_call: TRBV6-5
cdr3_nt: TGTGCCAGCACCCCTTTGGGGGGCTCGGCAGATACGCAGTATTTT
cdr3_aa: CASTPLGGSADTQYF

clone_size: few
cdr3_length: 14
d_call: -
j_call: TRBJ1-6
v_call: TRBV27
cdr3_nt: TGTGCCAGCAGTTTAGGTTTGGGGAATTCACCCCTCCACTTT
cdr3_aa: CASSLGLGNSPLHF

clone_size: -
cdr3_length: 16
d_call: -
j_call: TRBJ2-5
v_call: TRBV27
cdr3_nt: TGTGCCAGCAGTTCTCCGGGTAGGGCGGCAAATCGGGCCCAGTACTTC
cdr3_aa: CASSSPGRAANRAQYF

clone_size: -
cdr3_length: 14
d_call: -
j_call: TRBJ1-2
v_call: TRBV15
cdr3_nt: TGTGCCACCAGCAGAGGCGGTTGGGGCTATGGCTACACCTTC
cdr3_aa: CATSRGGWGYGYTF

clone_size: once
cdr3_length: 14
d_call: TRBD1
j_call: TRBJ2-2
v_call: TRBV2
cdr3_nt: TGTGCCAGCGATAGGACAGGGTACACCGGGGAGCTGTTTTTT
cdr3_aa: CASDRTGYTGELFF

clone_size: -
cdr3_length: 14
d_call: -
j_call: TRBJ2-2
v_call: TRBV7-2
cdr3_nt: TGTGCCAGCAGCATAATGGGGAACACCGGGGAGCTGTTTTTT
cdr3_aa: CASSIMGNTGELFF

clone_size: once
cdr3_length: 14
d_call: -
j_call: TRBJ2-6
v_call: TRBV7-9
cdr3_nt: TGTGCCAGCAGCTTGAGCTCTGGGGCCAACGTCCTGACTTTC
cdr3_aa: CASSLSSGANVLTF

clone_size: -
cdr3_length: 14
d_call: -
j_call: TRBJ1-5
v_call: TRBV6-6
cdr3_nt: TGTGCCAGCAAAAACAGGGAATCCCTTCAGCCCCAGCATTTT
cdr3_aa: CASKNRESLQPQHF